Described below is a single T cell receptor (beta chain) sequence and its context. The antigen remains unidentified. The source of the sample is a study of T cells in localized non-small cell lung cancer. Germline V CDR1 and CDR2: SGDLS, YYNGEE. This CDR3 is 16 amino acids long. Losses at the gene ends were 5 bases for V and 7 bases for J; bases not matched to a gene: 12. The study, taken as a whole, reports: Turning up in adjacent lung were a median approximately 57 of the top 100 tumor clones. As only one tumor region underwent sequencing, heterogeneity remains possible. Prolonged overall survival went with higher T cell density in the blood. Clonality of T cells reached its maximum in uninvolved adjacent lung, surpassing tumor.

Libraries were prepared by immunoSEQ multiplex PCR; TCRdb keeps only in-frame clonotypes and omits some of them. Of about 13,000 clones listed, 28% are singletons. The TCR comes from a female donor older than 55 with stage I lung adenocarcinoma. The V gene is TRBV9, the J gene TRBJ1-4, with 9 bases fitting TRBD1. The specimen was lung tumor tissue, collected before any cancer treatment. The DNA for the CDR3 is TGTGCCAGCAGGAGGAGAGCGACAGGGGGTCGTGAAAAACTGTTTTTT. Translation: CASRRRATGGREKLFF.